This entry lists 29 T cell receptor beta chains sequenced from one sample in a study of OX40 agonist ivuxolimab in advanced cancers. Libraries were prepared by immunoSEQ multiplex PCR; TCRdb keeps only in-frame clonotypes and omits some of them. The sample has some 15,000 clones, just under 75% seen once. The sample consisted of CD4+ or CD8+ T cells sorted from blood, taken in a trial of the OX40 agonist ivuxolimab. These receptor sequences come from an adult with an advanced solid tumor such as melanoma, head and neck, liver or kidney cancer.

The chain uses TRBV9 and TRBJ2-5; 8 bases align to TRBD2. J lost 1 base, V lost 2 bases, and 4 bases had no gene match. The CDR3 runs 15 residues. Per the germline V gene, CDR1 is SGDLS and CDR2 is YYNGEE. The CDR3 here is CASSVASGSQETQYF. DNA of the CDR3: TGTGCCAGCAGCGTGGCTAGCGGGTCCCAAGAGACCCAGTACTTC.

The V call is TRBV5-6, the J call TRBJ2-2, with TRBD2 as a possible D gene (5 bases). CDR1 and CDR2 (germline): SGHDT, YYEEEE. Trimming shortened V by 3 bases and J by 4 bases, and 22 bases separated the two germline ends. The CDR3 has 18 residues. This CDR3 is CASSWSLAYGDGTGELFF. Here the CDR3 DNA reads TGTGCCAGCAGCTGGTCACTCGCTTACGGGGATGGCACCGGGGAGCTGTTTTTT.

The chain couples TRBV6-1 to TRBJ2-1; no clear D. CDR1 and CDR2 (germline): MNHNS, SASEGT. This CDR3 is built from 12 residues. V was shortened by 6 bases and J by 2 bases, with 5 bases between the two germline ends. The chain's CDR3 is CASRRTYNEQFF. Written as DNA, the CDR3 is TGTGCCAGCAGGCGGACCTACAATGAGCAGTTCTTC.

J is TRBJ2-1 and V is TRBV7-9; no firm D call. Between the trimmed V and J ends, which lost 6 bases and 7 bases, there was a span of 10 bases. Germline loops: CDR1 SEHNR, CDR2 FQNEAQ (reference sequence). The CDR3 runs to 12 residues. CDR3 nucleotide sequence: TGTGCCAGCAGGATGACGAGAAATGAGCAGTTCTTC. Translating it yields CASRMTRNEQFF.

This clone has only a few counts. CDR3 DNA sequence: TGTGCCTGGAGGACTAGCGGGAGGGACACCGGGGAGCTGTTTTTT. Amino acid sequence: CAWRTSGRDTGELFF. This rearrangement joins TRBV30 to TRBJ2-2; 14 bases agree with TRBD2. This CDR3 is 15 amino acids long. V trimming: 3 bases; J trimming: 3 bases; junction bases outside the gene matches: 0. Germline V CDR1 and CDR2: GTSNPN, SVGIG (reference sequence).

This sequence joins TRBV5-6 and TRBJ1-2, with 8 bases identical to TRBD1. Germline V gene lookup returns CDR1 SGHDT and CDR2 YYEEEE. J was trimmed by 3 bases and V by 1 base; bases with no gene match: 8. The CDR3 length is 16 residues. The CDR3 spells CASSLLQGERYYGYTF. The CDR3 bases are TGTGCCAGCAGCTTGTTACAGGGGGAGCGGTACTATGGCTACACCTTC.

V gene TRBV5-1 combines with J gene TRBJ2-7, with a weak D call TRBD2 (5 bases). V was pared by 0 bases and J by 0 bases, with 10 bases between. There are 15 residues in the CDR3. The germline CDR1 and CDR2 sequences are SGHRS and YFSETQ. CDR3 residues: CASSLAMGSSYEQYF. In DNA form, the CDR3 reads TGCGCCAGCAGCTTGGCCATGGGGAGCTCCTACGAGCAGTACTTC.

This clone was seen more than once but under ten times. This chain joins TRBV4-2 and TRBJ1-1; D unresolved. The CDR3 is made up of 14 amino acids. Trimming removed 4 bases at V and 6 bases at J, with 15 bases between. Germline V CDR1 and CDR2: LGHNA, YNFKEQ. CDR3 amino acids: CASSPPREGAEAFF. In DNA, the CDR3 is TGTGCCAGCAGCCCCCCGCGAGAGGGCGCTGAAGCTTTCTTT.

The genes are TRBV11-2 and TRBJ1-1; no definite D call. Germline lookup yields CDR1 SGHAT and CDR2 FQNNGV. The CDR3 loop spans 17 amino acids. V was shortened by 4 bases and J by 6 bases, with 24 bases between the two germline ends. The CDR3 nucleotides read TGTGCCAGCAGCTCTTACCCCTTCCAGAAACGAACTGCTGAAGCTTTCTTT. Translation gives CASSSYPFQKRTAEAFF. Variable domain in full (rest from reference TRBV11-2 and TRBJ1-1): EAGVAQSPRYKIIEKRQSVAFWCNPISGHATLYWYQQILGQGPKLLIQFQNNGVVDDSQLPKDRFSAERLKGVDSTLKIQPAKLEDSAVYLCASSSYPFQKRTAEAFFGQGTRLTVV.

The chain carries TRBV9 and TRBJ2-1; D may match TRBD1 or TRBD2 (6 bases each). V lost 4 bases to trimming and J lost 9 bases, with 17 bases between them. The CDR3 has 14 amino acids. Germline V gene lookup returns CDR1 SGDLS and CDR2 YYNGEE. CDR3 amino acids: CASSIAERGSEQFF. CDR3 bases: TGTGCCAGCAGCATAGCGGAGAGGGGGTCTGAGCAGTTCTTC.

The V call is TRBV28, the J call TRBJ2-3; TRBD2 agrees at 10 bases. V was clipped by 8 bases and J by 0 bases; unmatched bases: 2. The CDR3 totals 14 residues. CDR1 and CDR2 from the germline V gene are MDHEN and SYDVKM. CDR3 sequence: CASRTSGSTDTQYF. CDR3 DNA: TGTGCCAGCCGGACTAGCGGAAGCACAGATACGCAGTATTTT.

This clone has only a few counts. The genes are TRBV7-3 and TRBJ2-2, with TRBD1 identical over 7 bases. After removal of 0 bases from V and 6 bases from J, the junction contained 4 bases not matched to a gene. Germline CDR1 reads SGHTA; CDR2 reads FQGTGA. This CDR3 comprises 15 residues. In DNA form, the CDR3 reads TGTGCCAGCAGCTTAACAGGGGGCGCCGCCGGGGAGCTGTTTTTT. Its translation: CASSLTGGAAGELFF.

This clone came up a few times. V usage is TRBV7-9 and J usage is TRBJ2-5; D may be TRBD2 (5 bases). With 5 bases removed from V and 4 bases from J, the gap between germline ends came to 14 bases. Looked up from germline, CDR1 is SEHNR and CDR2 is FQNEAQ (reference sequence). The CDR3 extends over 14 amino acids. The CDR3 loop is CASSPQAGRETQYF. DNA of the CDR3: TGTGCCAGCAGCCCCCAAGCTGGGAGAGAGACCCAGTACTTC.

The V and J genes are TRBV6-4 and TRBJ1-1; a possible D gene is TRBD1 (6 bases). CDR1 and CDR2 from the germline V gene are MRHNA and SNTAGT. CDR3 length: 14 residues. V was trimmed by 2 bases and J by 5 bases, leaving 12 bases between them. Written as DNA, the CDR3 is TGTGCCAGCAGTGACGTGGGGGGGCGGACTGAAGCTTTCTTT. Amino acid sequence: CASSDVGGRTEAFF.

This chain links TRBV19 with TRBJ2-3, with 12 nucleotides matching TRBD2. Germline V gene sequence: CDR1 LNHDA, CDR2 SQIVND (reference sequence). Trimming removed 5 bases from V and 2 bases from J; junction bases left unmatched: 5. This CDR3 is 16 amino acids long. The CDR3 is CASSASGRATTDTQYF. The CDR3 DNA reads TGTGCCAGTAGTGCTAGCGGGAGGGCAACCACAGATACGCAGTATTTT.

The rearrangement links TRBV7-3 to TRBJ2-7; D may match TRBD1 or TRBD2 (5 bases each). This CDR3 spans 13 amino acids. In germline, CDR1 is SGHTA, CDR2 FQGTGA. Trimming took 5 bases from V and 1 from J, leaving 9 bases between them. CDR3: CASSRGGSYEQYF. CDR3 coding DNA: TGTGCCAGCAGCCGTGGGGGTTCCTACGAGCAGTACTTC.

This sequence joins TRBV28 and TRBJ2-7; TRBD1 is a possible D gene (5 bases). Per the germline V gene, CDR1 is MDHEN and CDR2 is SYDVKM. Trimming removed 5 bases from V and 0 bases from J, with 14 bases in between. The CDR3 contains 15 residues. CDR3 protein: CASSIRRAHSYEQYF. Here the CDR3 DNA reads TGTGCCAGCAGTATACGCAGGGCCCACTCCTACGAGCAGTACTTC.

The chain has TRBV19 and TRBJ1-1, with 7 nucleotides matching TRBD1. Germline assignment: CDR1 LNHDA and CDR2 SQIVND (reference sequence). With V trimmed by 7 bases and J by 2 bases, 4 bases remained unmatched. The CDR3 has 13 amino acids. In DNA form, the CDR3 reads TGTGCCAGTAACTACAGGGGAAACACTGAAGCTTTCTTT. It yields the protein CASNYRGNTEAFF.

The chain employs TRBV7-9 and TRBJ2-7; 10 bases align to TRBD2. Trimming took 5 bases from V and 5 from J; bases not matched to a gene: 9. CDR1 is SEHNR, CDR2 FQNEAQ, per germline (reference sequence). The CDR3 totals 15 residues. This chain's CDR3 is CASSDRTSGLNEQYF. CDR3 DNA: TGTGCCAGCAGCGACAGGACTAGCGGTTTGAACGAGCAGTACTTC.

The J gene is TRBJ2-1, the V gene TRBV27, with D uncertain. Trimming stripped 4 bases from V and 6 bases from J, with 25 bases between. Looked up from germline, CDR1 is MNHEY and CDR2 is SMNVEV (reference sequence). The CDR3 spans 18 residues. The CDR3 DNA is TGTGCCAGCAGTTGGGGAAGTGCCGGTCCGGGTTTAATCAATGAGCAGTTCTTC. As protein: CASSWGSAGPGLINEQFF.

This rearrangement joins TRBV7-3 to TRBJ2-1; D may be TRBD2 (5 bases). Deletions cut 4 bases from V and 0 bases from J, with 13 bases between. The CDR3 covers 16 residues. Germline V CDR1 and CDR2: SGHTA, FQGTGA. DNA of the CDR3: TGTGCCAGCAGCTCTACTCTAGCCGACTCCTACAATGAGCAGTTCTTC. Its protein product is CASSSTLADSYNEQFF.

The CDR3 reads CASTQSGTRSDNEQFF. The CDR3 DNA is TGTGCCAGCACTCAAAGTGGGACTAGGAGTGACAATGAGCAGTTCTTC. V usage is TRBV27 and J usage is TRBJ2-1; 8 bases are shared with TRBD2. CDR1 is MNHEY, CDR2 SMNVEV, per germline (reference sequence). The length of the CDR3 is 16 residues. V was clipped by 7 bases and J by 5 bases; unmatched bases: 13.

This clone was detected once. The rearrangement links TRBV6-4 to TRBJ2-6; TRBD2 matches at 12 bases. V was pared by 0 bases and J by 0 bases, with 0 bases of the junction left unmatched. The germline CDR1 and CDR2 sequences are MRHNA and SNTAGT. The CDR3 consists of 18 residues. The CDR3 DNA reads TGTGCCAGCAGTGACTCGACTAGCGGGAGCTCTGGGGCCAACGTCCTGACTTTC. It codes for CASSDSTSGSSGANVLTF.

CDR3 DNA sequence: TGTGCCAGCAGTGAGACAGGGAGTGAAAAACTGTTTTTT. Encoded protein: CASSETGSEKLFF. V gene TRBV6-1 combines with J gene TRBJ1-4, with 7 bases aligning to TRBD1. The CDR3 is made up of 13 amino acids. Germline V gene lookup returns CDR1 MNHNS and CDR2 SASEGT. Germline trimming cut 3 bases from V and 7 bases from J; bases unmatched to any gene: 2.

By frequency in the sample, this clone is medium-sized. The genes are TRBV7-9 and TRBJ2-1, with 9 bases matching TRBD1. J gave up 3 bases and V 6 bases, and 3 bases lay outside the gene matches. The V gene's germline CDR1 is SEHNR and CDR2 FQNEAQ (reference sequence). This CDR3 contains 14 residues. The CDR3 sequence: CASRQGADYNEQFF. In nucleotides, the CDR3 is TGTGCCAGCAGACAGGGGGCGGACTACAATGAGCAGTTCTTC.

J is TRBJ1-2 and V is TRBV5-6; no reliable D call. V shed 0 bases and J shed 0 bases, with 12 bases lying between them. The CDR3 covers 16 residues. In germline, CDR1 is SGHDT, CDR2 YYEEEE. CDR3: CASSLARQVTNYGYTF. As DNA, the CDR3 is TGTGCCAGCAGCTTGGCCCGGCAGGTTACTAACTATGGCTACACCTTC.

V and J are TRBV6-1 and TRBJ2-1; 8 positions agree with TRBD2. Germline values: CDR1 MNHNS, CDR2 SASEGT. This CDR3 has 16 amino acids. J gave up 0 bases and V 4 bases, and 5 bases lay outside the gene matches. The chain's CDR3 is CASSGGLESSYNEQFF. The DNA for the CDR3 is TGTGCCAGCAGTGGGGGACTAGAGAGCTCCTACAATGAGCAGTTCTTC.

Written as DNA, the CDR3 is TGCGCCAGCAGCCAAGGGGACACACTAGATACGCAGTATTTT. Residues: CASSQGDTLDTQYF. The V call is TRBV4-3, the J call TRBJ2-3; a possible D gene is TRBD1 (6 bases). The V end lost 1 base, the J end lost 5 bases, and 10 bases lay between the germline ends. The CDR3 is made up of 14 amino acids. Per the germline V gene, CDR1 is LGHNA and CDR2 is YSLEER.

This clone was observed a handful of times. The chain links TRBV6-1 to TRBJ2-1; a possible D gene is TRBD2 (6 bases). Germline V gene sequence: CDR1 MNHNS, CDR2 SASEGT. The CDR3 is 14 residues long. V lost 6 bases and J 5 bases, leaving 14 bases between the germline ends. DNA for the CDR3: TGTGCCAGCAGGACCGGGAGAGGCGACAATGAGCAGTTCTTC. It is translated as CASRTGRGDNEQFF.